This is a list of T cell receptor beta chains from one sample in a study of shared clonotypes between healthy human individuals. Clones were sequenced by immunoSEQ multiplex PCR, and TCRdb holds only the in-frame ones, with some missing. The data hold roughly 2,300,000 clones, with around 92% observed a single time. Sequencing input: naive CD4+ T cells from PBMCs. These receptors were obtained from a man younger than 35 in good health. Some clones in this sample may be carry-over from other donors' samples. Both conserved end residues are part of each CDR3. D genes are given only for firm matches. Rows may omit the clone size; those that give it use once, few, many or a size class.

clone_size	d_call	v_call	j_call	cdr3_nt	cdr3_aa
NA	NA	TRBV5-4	TRBJ2-5	TGTGCCAGCAGCTCACAGGGTTTAGCGGAGACCCAGTACTTC	CASSSQGLAETQYF
NA	NA	TRBV5-4	TRBJ1-1	TGTGCCAGCAGCTTGGCTCAGATGATGAACACTGAAGCTTTCTTT	CASSLAQMMNTEAFF
NA	TRBD1	TRBV15	TRBJ2-3	TGTGCCACCGGACAGGGGTTTCGGTTAAGTACAGATACGCAGTATTTT	CATGQGFRLSTDTQYF
NA	TRBD2	TRBV5-1	TRBJ2-1	TGCGCCAGCAGCTTGCGACCGGGGGGAGACAACAATGAGCAGTTCTTC	CASSLRPGGDNNEQFF
NA	NA	TRBV4-2	TRBJ2-3	TGTGCCAGCAGCCAATATATTCAAACGGAAGGAAATACAGATACGCAGTATTTT	CASSQYIQTEGNTDTQYF
NA	TRBD1	TRBV13	TRBJ2-5	TGTGCCAGCAGCTTAAGATCGATGGGGACAGGGAAAGAAACCCCCAGTTACTTC	CASSLRSMGTGKETPSYF
NA	TRBD2	TRBV9	TRBJ2-3	TGTGCCAGCAGCCCAAGGACTAGCGGTAGCACAGATACGCAGTATTTT	CASSPRTSGSTDTQYF
NA	TRBD2	TRBV7-2	TRBJ2-1	TGTGCCAGCAGCTCCAGACTAGCGGGAGCCTACAATGAGCAGTTCTTC	CASSSRLAGAYNEQFF
few	NA	TRBV29-1	TRBJ1-1	TGCACCCATGACCTAAACACTGAAGCTTTCTTT	CTHDLNTEAFF
NA	NA	TRBV5-1	TRBJ2-1	TGCGCCAGCAGCTTGGGCGATTTGGGATCCAATGAGCAGTTCTTC	CASSLGDLGSNEQFF
NA	NA	TRBV15	TRBJ1-2	TGTGCCACCAGCAGAGATGCCGCTGGCTACACCTTC	CATSRDAAGYTF
NA	NA	TRBV28	TRBJ2-2	TGTGCCAGCAGTTTAAGGATGGAGCTGTTTTTT	CASSLRMELFF
NA	TRBD1	TRBV11-2	TRBJ2-5	TGTGCCAGCAGCATACAGGGGCTAGAGACCCAGTACTTC	CASSIQGLETQYF
NA	NA	TRBV6-1	TRBJ2-7	TGTGCCAGCAACCTCCGGGCGAGGCCGTGGGAGCAGTACTTC	CASNLRARPWEQYF
once	NA	TRBV27	TRBJ2-3	TGTGCCAGCTCCGATTGGTCTCGGGATACGCAGTATTTT	CASSDWSRDTQYF
NA	NA	TRBV5-1	TRBJ2-7	TGCGCCAGCAGCTCCTTAAGCTCAGGAGGCGAGCAGTACTTC	CASSSLSSGGEQYF
NA	NA	TRBV2	TRBJ1-1	TGTGCCAGCAGCCAACAACAGGGTTCGTCTGAAGCTTTCTTT	CASSQQQGSSEAFF
NA	TRBD1	TRBV5-5	TRBJ2-7	TGTGCCAGCAGCCGGGACAGGGGTCTCTATGAGCAGTACTTC	CASSRDRGLYEQYF
NA	NA	TRBV4-1	TRBJ2-1	TGCGCCAGCAGCTTACGGACAGAGAGCTCCTACAATGAGCAGTTCTTC	CASSLRTESSYNEQFF
once	NA	TRBV5-1	TRBJ2-7	TGCGCCAGCAGCTTGAAAACCTACGAGCAGTACTTC	CASSLKTYEQYF
NA	NA	TRBV5-6	TRBJ2-7	TGTGCCAGCAGCTTCACTAAGGACAGAAAGCTGACCTACGAGCAGTACTTC	CASSFTKDRKLTYEQYF
NA	NA	TRBV4-2	TRBJ2-7	TGTGCCAGCAGCCAGGTCCGTGGCGGGACGGTCGAGCAGTACTTC	CASSQVRGGTVEQYF
once	NA	TRBV7-6	TRBJ2-5	TGTGCCAGCAGCCCATCTTCAGGTGGAGCTACCCAGTACTTC	CASSPSSGGATQYF
NA	NA	TRBV7-2	TRBJ1-1	TGTGCCAGCAGCTTTTGGCAGGGCGGGAGCACTGAAGCTTTCTTT	CASSFWQGGSTEAFF
NA	NA	TRBV11-2	TRBJ1-2	TGTGCCAGCAGCTTAGATATTCGCGGGGACGATGGCTACACCTTC	CASSLDIRGDDGYTF
NA	NA	TRBV6-1	TRBJ2-7	TGTGCCAGCAGTGAAGGGCCTAGCCGCACCTACGAGCAGTACTTC	CASSEGPSRTYEQYF
NA	NA	TRBV5-1	TRBJ2-7	TGCGCCAGCAGCTTCGACAGACACTCCTACGAGCAGTACTTC	CASSFDRHSYEQYF
once	NA	TRBV5-1	TRBJ1-4	TGCGCCAGCAGCTTGGAATCGGGCGGTAGGGAAAAACTGTTTTTT	CASSLESGGREKLFF
NA	TRBD1	TRBV9	TRBJ1-1	TGTGCCAGCAGCGCCTTACAGGGGTCCGTTGCGGAAGCTTTCTTT	CASSALQGSVAEAFF
NA	NA	TRBV5-5	TRBJ2-3	TGTGCCAGCAGCTTGGCGTCTAGTGGTTTTACAGATACGCAGTATTTT	CASSLASSGFTDTQYF
NA	TRBD1	TRBV25-1	TRBJ2-2	TGTGCCAGCCGTAACAGGGGCTCCGGGGAGCTGTTTTTT	CASRNRGSGELFF
NA	NA	TRBV29-1	TRBJ2-6	TGCAGCGTTGAAGTCCGCCCAGGAGCCTCTGGGGCCAACGTCCTGACTTTC	CSVEVRPGASGANVLTF
NA	NA	TRBV28	TRBJ2-7	TGTGCCAGCAGTTTACTGACCGGCTCCTACGAGCAGTACTTC	CASSLLTGSYEQYF
NA	NA	TRBV7-2	TRBJ2-5	TGTGCCAGCAGCGTTTCCCCATTCGGAGAGACCCAGTACTTC	CASSVSPFGETQYF
NA	TRBD2	TRBV5-1	TRBJ2-1	TGCGCCAGCAGCTTGGGCGGGAGAGGCTACAATGAGCAGTTCTTC	CASSLGGRGYNEQFF
NA	NA	TRBV28	TRBJ2-5	TGTGCCAGCAGTCTCTCCCCAGAGACCCAGTACTTC	CASSLSPETQYF
NA	NA	TRBV7-8	TRBJ1-1	TGTGCCAGCAGCGCGGGGACGACATGGGAGGAAGCTTTCTTT	CASSAGTTWEEAFF
NA	TRBD1	TRBV28	TRBJ2-2	TGTGCCAGCAGTACCCCGGGACAGGGTTCCGGGGAGCTGTTTTTT	CASSTPGQGSGELFF
NA	TRBD2	TRBV28	TRBJ2-1	TGTGCCAGCACCGAGAGCGGGAGAGGCTACAATGAGCAGTTCTTC	CASTESGRGYNEQFF
NA	NA	TRBV25-1	TRBJ2-1	TGTGCCAGCAGTGAATTGGGCGGTTACAATGAGCAGTTCTTC	CASSELGGYNEQFF
NA	TRBD1	TRBV2	TRBJ2-3	TGTGCCAGCAGTCTACTCGCCTTGGGACAGGGGCCCCCAGATACGCAGTATTTT	CASSLLALGQGPPDTQYF
once	NA	TRBV6-5	TRBJ2-7	TGTGCCAGCAGTTTTCTCCGGTCCTCCTACGAGCAGTACTTC	CASSFLRSSYEQYF
NA	TRBD1	TRBV5-4	TRBJ1-2	TGTGCCAGCAGCGCAACGACAGGGGCGATTAACTATGGCTACACCTTC	CASSATTGAINYGYTF
NA	TRBD2	TRBV9	TRBJ2-2	TGTGCCAGCCGACTAGCGGGAGAGGGGGAGCTGTTTTTT	CASRLAGEGELFF